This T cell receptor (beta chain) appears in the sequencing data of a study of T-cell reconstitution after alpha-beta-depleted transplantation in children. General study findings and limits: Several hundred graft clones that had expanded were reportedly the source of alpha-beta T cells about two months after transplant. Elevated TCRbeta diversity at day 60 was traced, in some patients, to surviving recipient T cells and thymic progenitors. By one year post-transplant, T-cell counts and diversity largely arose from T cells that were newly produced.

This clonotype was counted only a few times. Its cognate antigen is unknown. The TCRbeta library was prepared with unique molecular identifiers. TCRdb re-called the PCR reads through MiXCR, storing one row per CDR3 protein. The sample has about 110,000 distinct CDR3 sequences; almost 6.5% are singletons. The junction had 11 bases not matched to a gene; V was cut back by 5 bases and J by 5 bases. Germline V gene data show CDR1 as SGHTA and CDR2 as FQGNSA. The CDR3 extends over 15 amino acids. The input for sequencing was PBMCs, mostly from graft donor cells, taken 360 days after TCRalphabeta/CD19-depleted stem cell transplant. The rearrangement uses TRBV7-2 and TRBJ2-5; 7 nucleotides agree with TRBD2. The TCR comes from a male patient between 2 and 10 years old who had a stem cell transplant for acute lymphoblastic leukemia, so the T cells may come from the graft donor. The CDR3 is CASSPFLYGRETQYF. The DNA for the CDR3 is TGTGCCAGCAGCCCCTTTCTTTACGGGAGGGAGACCCAGTACTTC. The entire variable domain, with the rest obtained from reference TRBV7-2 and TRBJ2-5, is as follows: GAGVSQSPSNKVTEKGKDVELRCDPISGHTALYWYRQSLGQGLEFLIYFQGNSAPDKSGLPSDRFSAERTGGSVSTLTIQRTQQEDSAVYLCASSPFLYGRETQYFGPGTRLLVL.